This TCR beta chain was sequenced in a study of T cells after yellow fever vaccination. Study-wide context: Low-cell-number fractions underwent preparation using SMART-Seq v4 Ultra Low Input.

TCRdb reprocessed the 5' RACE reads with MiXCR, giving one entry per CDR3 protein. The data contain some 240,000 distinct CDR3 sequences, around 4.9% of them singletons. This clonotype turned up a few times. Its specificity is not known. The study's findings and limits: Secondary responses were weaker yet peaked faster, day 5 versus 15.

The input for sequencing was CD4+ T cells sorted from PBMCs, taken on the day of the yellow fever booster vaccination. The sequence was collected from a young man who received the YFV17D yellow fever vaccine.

CDR3: CASSAQGLGGELFF. In nucleotides, the CDR3 is TGTGCCAGCAGCGCCCAGGGGTTAGGCGGGGAGCTGTTTTTT. This chain uses TRBV9 with TRBJ2-2, with D possibly matching TRBD1 (6 bases). The CDR3 extends over 14 amino acids. Between the trimmed V and J ends, which lost 3 bases and 7 bases, there was a span of 13 bases. Germline CDR1 and CDR2: SGDLS and YYNGEE.